A single sample is the source of the 20 T cell receptor beta chains below, sequenced in a study of blood T cell repertoires in COVID-19. Generated by immunoSEQ multiplex PCR, the TCRdb table keeps only in-frame clones and is missing some. The data contain about 300,000 clones, 86% of them singletons. The material sequenced was PBMCs or T cells enriched from blood (not recorded which). The receptors originated from a woman aged 18-29 years who had recovered from COVID-19.

This clone was seen only once. This chain links TRBV19 with TRBJ1-2; TRBD1 aligns across 7 bases. CDR3 length: 15 residues. CDR1 is LNHDA and CDR2 is SQIVND in the germline V gene (reference sequence). Trimming removed 5 bases from V and 5 bases from J; junction bases left unmatched: 11. This CDR3 is CASSSPGNRGYGYTF. The CDR3 DNA reads TGTGCCAGTAGTTCCCCCGGAAACAGGGGATATGGCTACACCTTC.

CDR3 bases: TGTGCCAGCAGCTTAGAACTCCTCTGGACAGGGAACACCGGGGAGCTGTTTTTT. This gives the protein CASSLELLWTGNTGELFF. V is TRBV7-2 and J is TRBJ2-2, with 7 bases that match TRBD1. The CDR3 runs 18 residues. In germline, CDR1 is SGHTA, CDR2 FQGNSA. The junction had 9 bases not matched to a gene; V was cut back by 1 base and J by 1 base.

This clone came up a few times. The V and J genes are TRBV9 and TRBJ2-2; TRBD1 matches 8 bases. J lost 0 bases, V lost 0 bases, and 4 bases had no gene match. Germline V CDR1 and CDR2: SGDLS, YYNGEE. CDR3 length: 17 amino acids. The CDR3 region is CASSVATGQANTGELFF. Written as DNA, the CDR3 is TGTGCCAGCAGCGTAGCTACGGGACAGGCGAACACCGGGGAGCTGTTTTTT.

The chain couples TRBV7-8 to TRBJ2-7; 7 bases line up with TRBD1. Trimming cost V 2 bases and J 3 bases; bases outside gene matches: 1. This CDR3 is 13 amino acids long. Germline-derived CDR1 and CDR2 are SGHVS and FQNEAQ. CDR3 residues: CASSLWDSYEQYF. In nucleotides, the CDR3 is TGTGCCAGCAGCTTATGGGACAGCTACGAGCAGTACTTC.

This clone was found once. A junction boundary mismatches the germline segment, possibly from a read error. The chain is built from TRBV25-1 and TRBJ1-1; tentative D call: TRBD1 (5 bases). The CDR3 covers 10 residues. Germline values: CDR1 MGHDK, CDR2 SYGVNS. CDR3 residues: CAGGWTEAFF. The CDR3 DNA reads as TGCGCGGGGGGGTGGACTGAAGCTTTCTTT.

There are a few counts of this clone. This chain uses TRBV7-8 with TRBJ1-2; 7 nucleotides match TRBD1. The V and J ends lost 5 bases and 5 bases, in that order; junction bases with no gene match: 5. The CDR3 totals 13 residues. Germline V gives CDR1 SGHVS, CDR2 FQNEAQ. The CDR3 DNA is TGTGCCAGCAGCCCGGGACAGTATTATGGCTACACCTTC. Translating it yields CASSPGQYYGYTF.

This rearrangement joins TRBV5-1 to TRBJ2-1, with 12 bases aligning to TRBD1. The CDR3 is made up of 16 amino acids. V was pared by 4 bases and J by 9 bases, with 11 bases of the junction left unmatched. In germline, CDR1 is SGHRS, CDR2 YFSETQ. CDR3 in amino acids: CASSQGWDRGRSEQFF. The CDR3 nucleotides read TGCGCCAGCAGCCAAGGTTGGGACAGGGGGCGCAGTGAGCAGTTCTTC.

This rearrangement joins TRBV6-5 to TRBJ2-7; the match to TRBD1 covers 8 bases. The CDR3 has 13 amino acids. Germline loops: CDR1 MNHEY, CDR2 SVGAGI. Trimming took 7 bases from V and 7 from J; bases not matched to a gene: 9. In DNA form, the CDR3 reads TGTGCCAGCATTGGCCAGGGGGCTTATGAGCAGTACTTC. Translating it yields CASIGQGAYEQYF.

The chain employs TRBV3-1 (or the pseudogene TRBV3-2) and TRBJ2-7, with D unresolved. The CDR3 sequence is 15 residues long. Germline lookup yields CDR1 LGHDT and CDR2 YNNKEL (reference sequence). V was shortened by 0 bases and J by 2 bases, with 11 bases between the two germline ends. CDR3 amino acids: CASSQDTESPYEQYF. In nucleotides, the CDR3 is TGTGCCAGCAGCCAAGATACCGAGTCACCCTACGAGCAGTACTTC.

This rearrangement joins TRBV19 to TRBJ1-1; the D is unclear. Deletions cut 1 base from V and 5 bases from J, with 17 bases between. This CDR3 spans 16 amino acids. Germline-derived CDR1 and CDR2 are LNHDA and SQIVND (reference sequence). CDR3 DNA: TGTGCCAGTAGTATAGGGGTTCTTACTGGAGGGACTGAAGCTTTCTTT. Its protein is CASSIGVLTGGTEAFF.

The chain is built from TRBV3-1 (or the pseudogene TRBV3-2) and TRBJ1-5; no definite D call. The CDR3 is 12 amino acids. Germline loops: CDR1 LGHDT, CDR2 YNNKEL (reference sequence). V lost 1 base and J 6 bases, leaving 4 bases between the germline ends. CDR3 in amino acids: CASSQAGQPQHF. The CDR3 coding sequence is TGTGCCAGCAGCCAAGCGGGTCAGCCCCAGCATTTT.

J is TRBJ2-3 and V is TRBV5-4; tentatively, D is TRBD1 (6 bases). The CDR3 is 15 amino acids. Between the trimmed V and J ends, which lost 3 bases and 2 bases, there was a span of 13 bases. Looked up from germline, CDR1 is SGHNT and CDR2 is YYREEE (reference sequence). CDR3 in DNA: TGTGCCAGCAGCTCGCCGGGACAAGTCACAGATACGCAGTATTTT. Translation gives CASSSPGQVTDTQYF.

The J gene is TRBJ2-7, the V gene TRBV27; TRBD1 agrees at 9 bases. The CDR3 length is 16 residues. The V and J ends lost 3 bases and 5 bases, in that order; junction bases with no gene match: 11. The germline V gene encodes CDR1 MNHEY and CDR2 SMNVEV (reference sequence). CDR3 in amino acids: CASSFLNRGPGDEQYF. The CDR3 DNA reads TGTGCCAGCAGTTTCCTAAACAGGGGGCCCGGGGACGAGCAGTACTTC.

The J gene is TRBJ1-1, the V gene TRBV28; 7 bases fit TRBD1. CDR1 is MDHEN and CDR2 is SYDVKM in the germline V gene. CDR3 size: 14 residues. With V trimmed by 5 bases and J by 2 bases, 5 bases remained unmatched. The CDR3 sequence: CASSRQGYNTEAFF. CDR3 coding DNA: TGTGCCAGCAGTAGACAGGGCTACAACACTGAAGCTTTCTTT.

This clone was counted a single time. The rearrangement links TRBV14 to TRBJ2-3; 10 nucleotides line up with TRBD2. CDR1 is SGHDN and CDR2 is FVKESK in the germline V gene. The CDR3 runs 19 residues. J gave up 3 bases and V 3 bases, and 15 bases lay outside the gene matches. The CDR3 nucleotides are TGTGCCAGCAGCCACTACATCCGGGTAGCGGGAGGAAGAACAGATACGCAGTATTTT. Its protein is CASSHYIRVAGGRTDTQYF.

V usage is TRBV7-9 and J usage is TRBJ2-7; D remains unclear. Germline-derived CDR1 and CDR2 are SEHNR and FQNEAQ (reference sequence). V shed 1 base and J shed 5 bases, with 3 bases lying between them. The CDR3 is made up of 11 amino acids. The CDR3 DNA follows: TGTGCCAGCAGCTTAGGAGACGAGCAGTACTTC. Protein: CASSLGDEQYF.

This rearrangement joins TRBV7-3 to TRBJ2-2; D is unclear. V lost 5 bases and J lost 3, with 7 bases in between. This CDR3 is built from 13 residues. The germline V gene has CDR1 SGHTA and CDR2 FQGTGA. The CDR3 loop reads CASSRGDTGELFF. Here the CDR3 DNA reads TGTGCCAGCAGCCGCGGTGACACCGGGGAGCTGTTTTTT.

The chain uses TRBV3-1 (or the pseudogene TRBV3-2) and TRBJ1-2; D perhaps matches TRBD1 (6 bases). The CDR3 covers 13 residues. Trimming took 1 base from V and 7 from J, leaving 10 bases between them. Germline V gives CDR1 LGHDT, CDR2 YNNKEL (reference sequence). This CDR3 reads CASSQGQAGGYTF. The CDR3 nucleotides read TGTGCCAGCAGCCAAGGACAGGCAGGTGGCTACACCTTC.

The genes are TRBV5-1 and TRBJ2-1; the D is unclear. The CDR3 has 13 residues. V was cut by 1 base and J by 5 bases, with 7 bases left in between. The germline V gene has CDR1 SGHRS and CDR2 YFSETQ. The CDR3 nucleotides read TGCGCCAGCAGCTTGAATTTAAACAATGAGCAGTTCTTC. This codes for CASSLNLNNEQFF.

The chain carries TRBV28 and TRBJ1-2; 7 bases are a match to TRBD1. CDR1 is MDHEN, CDR2 SYDVKM, per germline. This CDR3 spans 15 amino acids. Unmatched junction bases numbered 4, after V lost 2 bases and J lost 1 base. This CDR3 reads CASSLQTGDNYGYTF. For the CDR3, the DNA is TGTGCCAGCAGTTTACAAACAGGGGATAACTATGGCTACACCTTC.